This is a list of T cell receptor beta chains from one sample in a study of blood T cell repertoires in COVID-19. Produced via immunoSEQ multiplex PCR; TCRdb's table is partial and in-frame only. Here the sample spans about 270,000 clones, around 88% being singletons. Sample: peripheral blood. The receptors derive from a woman over 75 with COVID-19, enrolled during active disease. Each CDR3 is given with its conserved first and last residue. The order of the fields is V gene, J gene, D gene, clone size, CDR3 protein, CDR3 DNA. D genes are given only for firm matches. Clone size appears in some rows only: once, few, many, or a class for an expanded clone.

V gene: TRBV29-1; J gene: TRBJ2-2; D gene: TRBD2; clone size: few; CDR3 protein: CSVEDRAGQGLAGGPAGELFF; CDR3 DNA: TGCAGCGTTGAAGATCGAGCGGGACAGGGACTAGCGGGGGGGCCGGCCGGGGAGCTGTTTTTT
V gene: TRBV7-2; J gene: TRBJ1-5; D gene: TRBD1; clone size: NA; CDR3 protein: CASSLQGVYSNQPQHF; CDR3 DNA: TGTGCCAGCAGCCTGCAGGGGGTTTATAGCAATCAGCCCCAGCATTTT
V gene: TRBV28; J gene: TRBJ1-2; D gene: NA; clone size: once; CDR3 protein: CATLAGKYGYTF; CDR3 DNA: TGTGCCACCCTCGCGGGGAAATATGGCTACACCTTC
V gene: TRBV18; J gene: TRBJ2-1; D gene: TRBD2; clone size: few; CDR3 protein: CASSPPNLGTSTSNEQFF; CDR3 DNA: TGTGCCAGCTCACCACCGAATTTGGGGACTAGCACGTCCAATGAGCAGTTCTTC
V gene: TRBV2; J gene: TRBJ1-1; D gene: TRBD1; clone size: NA; CDR3 protein: CASSGQGLWNTEAFF; CDR3 DNA: TGTGCCAGCAGTGGACAGGGCTTGTGGAACACTGAAGCTTTCTTT
V gene: TRBV7-6; J gene: TRBJ2-1; D gene: TRBD2; clone size: NA; CDR3 protein: CASSLSGGLPRNEQFF; CDR3 DNA: TGTGCCAGCAGCTTGAGCGGGGGCCTACCCAGAAATGAGCAGTTCTTC
V gene: TRBV19; J gene: TRBJ1-6; D gene: NA; clone size: once; CDR3 protein: CASSSDSKLPLHF; CDR3 DNA: TGTGCCAGTAGTAGCGACAGTAAACTACCCCTCCACTTT
V gene: TRBV5-6; J gene: TRBJ2-5; D gene: TRBD2; clone size: NA; CDR3 protein: CASSLPTSGGQETQYF; CDR3 DNA: TGTGCCAGCAGCTTGCCGACTAGCGGGGGCCAAGAGACCCAGTACTTC
V gene: TRBV11-2; J gene: TRBJ2-7; D gene: NA; clone size: NA; CDR3 protein: CASSLASGPSYEQYF; CDR3 DNA: TGTGCCAGCAGCTTAGCAAGCGGCCCCTCCTACGAGCAGTACTTC
V gene: TRBV6-5; J gene: TRBJ1-6; D gene: TRBD1; clone size: NA; CDR3 protein: CASQPGQGTSPLHF; CDR3 DNA: TGTGCCAGCCAACCGGGACAGGGGACCTCACCCCTCCACTTT
V gene: TRBV3-1/TRBV3-2; J gene: TRBJ1-1; D gene: TRBD1; clone size: NA; CDR3 protein: CASSQGGVGQVNTEAFF; CDR3 DNA: TGTGCCAGCAGCCAAGGAGGGGTTGGACAGGTGAACACTGAAGCTTTCTTT
V gene: TRBV6-1; J gene: TRBJ1-4; D gene: NA; clone size: NA; CDR3 protein: CASSESGRDRKLFF; CDR3 DNA: TGTGCCAGCAGTGAAAGCGGCCGAGACCGAAAACTGTTTTTT
V gene: TRBV19; J gene: TRBJ1-1; D gene: NA; clone size: NA; CDR3 protein: CASTPGGDIAEAFF; CDR3 DNA: TGTGCCAGTACCCCGGGTGGGGACATAGCTGAAGCTTTCTTT
V gene: TRBV4-3; J gene: TRBJ1-5; D gene: NA; clone size: NA; CDR3 protein: CASSQDLSGVNSNQPQHF; CDR3 DNA: TGCGCCAGCAGCCAAGATCTTTCGGGGGTCAATAGCAATCAGCCCCAGCATTTT
V gene: TRBV7-2; J gene: TRBJ2-6; D gene: TRBD1; clone size: once; CDR3 protein: CASSSGQGKAGANVLTF; CDR3 DNA: TGTGCCAGCAGCTCGGGACAGGGGAAAGCTGGGGCCAACGTCCTGACTTTC
V gene: TRBV18; J gene: TRBJ1-3; D gene: NA; clone size: NA; CDR3 protein: CASSLRTPEIYF; CDR3 DNA: TGTGCCAGCTCACTGAGGACACCTGAAATATATTTT
V gene: TRBV6-5; J gene: TRBJ2-1; D gene: TRBD2; clone size: NA; CDR3 protein: CASSKSGGAVGQFF; CDR3 DNA: TGTGCCAGCAGTAAAAGCGGGGGAGCCGTGGGGCAGTTCTTC
V gene: TRBV28; J gene: TRBJ2-2; D gene: NA; clone size: NA; CDR3 protein: CASSEYRVSGELFF; CDR3 DNA: TGTGCCAGCAGTGAATACAGGGTATCCGGGGAGCTGTTTTTT
V gene: TRBV4-1; J gene: TRBJ2-3; D gene: TRBD2; clone size: few; CDR3 protein: CASSQLAGLRTDTQYF; CDR3 DNA: TGCGCCAGCAGCCAATTAGCGGGGCTCCGCACAGATACGCAGTATTTT
V gene: TRBV3-1/TRBV3-2; J gene: TRBJ2-5; D gene: TRBD2; clone size: NA; CDR3 protein: CASSSSRTSGGGETQYF; CDR3 DNA: TGTGCCAGCAGCTCGTCGCGGACTAGCGGGGGGGGAGAGACCCAGTACTTC
V gene: TRBV30; J gene: TRBJ1-1; D gene: NA; clone size: NA; CDR3 protein: CAWSVLQNTEAFF; CDR3 DNA: TGTGCCTGGAGTGTACTCCAAAACACTGAAGCTTTCTTT
V gene: TRBV7-3; J gene: TRBJ2-7; D gene: TRBD1; clone size: NA; CDR3 protein: CASSLTGGLDEQYF; CDR3 DNA: TGTGCCAGCTCCCTAACAGGGGGCTTGGATGAGCAGTACTTC
V gene: TRBV5-1; J gene: TRBJ2-1; D gene: NA; clone size: NA; CDR3 protein: CASSFLGPNEQFF; CDR3 DNA: TGCGCCAGCAGCTTTCTAGGCCCAAATGAGCAGTTCTTC
V gene: TRBV4-3; J gene: TRBJ2-2; D gene: NA; clone size: NA; CDR3 protein: CASTPTGGANTGELFF; CDR3 DNA: TGCGCCAGCACTCCCACGGGCGGGGCCAACACCGGGGAGCTGTTTTTT
V gene: TRBV5-5; J gene: TRBJ1-1; D gene: TRBD1; clone size: NA; CDR3 protein: CASSPWETGGSNTEAFF; CDR3 DNA: TGTGCCAGCAGCCCCTGGGAGACAGGGGGCTCGAACACTGAAGCTTTCTTT